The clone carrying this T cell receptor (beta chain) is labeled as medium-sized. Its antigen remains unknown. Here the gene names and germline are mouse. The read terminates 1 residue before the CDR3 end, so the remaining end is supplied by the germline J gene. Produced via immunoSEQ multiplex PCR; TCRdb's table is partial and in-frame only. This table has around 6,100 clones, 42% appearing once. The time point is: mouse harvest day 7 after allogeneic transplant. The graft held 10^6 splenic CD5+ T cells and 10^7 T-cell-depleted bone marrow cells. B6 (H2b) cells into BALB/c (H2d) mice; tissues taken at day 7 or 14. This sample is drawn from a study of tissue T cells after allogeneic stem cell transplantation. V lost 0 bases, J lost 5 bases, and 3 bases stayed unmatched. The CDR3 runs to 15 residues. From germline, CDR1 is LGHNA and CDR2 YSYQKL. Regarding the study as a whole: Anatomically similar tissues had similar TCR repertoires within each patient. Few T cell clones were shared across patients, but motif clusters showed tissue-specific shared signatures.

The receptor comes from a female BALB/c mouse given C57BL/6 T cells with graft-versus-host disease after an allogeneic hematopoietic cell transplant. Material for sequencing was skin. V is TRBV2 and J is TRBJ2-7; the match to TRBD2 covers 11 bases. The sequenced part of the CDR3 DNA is TGTGCCAGCAGCCAAGATGAGGGACTGGGGGATGAACAGTAC. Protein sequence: CASSQDEGLGDEQY. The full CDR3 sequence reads CASSQDEGLGDEQYF.